This T cell receptor (beta chain) was profiled in a study of human T cells and chemical hapten exposure. Germline trimming cut 4 bases from V and 7 bases from J; bases unmatched to any gene: 6. This CDR3 is 14 amino acids long. CDR1 is SGHNT, CDR2 YYREEE, per germline (reference sequence). TCRdb processed the 5' RACE reads anew with MiXCR; each CDR3 protein has one entry. The sample contains tens of thousands of distinct CDR3 sequences, around 15% of which appear only once. Study conclusions and caveats: High-frequency TCRs, those above 1 in 1000, stayed the same after DPC sensitization.

This clonotype was seen more than once but under ten times. Its antigen is not identified. The starting material, unfractionated whole blood, was used for total RNA extraction. The source is a female donor in good health. The J gene is TRBJ2-1, the V gene TRBV5-4, with 9 bases matching TRBD1. This CDR3 is CASSRPGQGNEQFF. The CDR3 DNA reads TGTGCCAGCAGCCGCCCGGGACAGGGAAATGAGCAGTTCTTC.